This entry lists 7 T cell receptor beta chains sequenced from one sample in a study of molecular identifiers for immune sequencing clone quantification. TCRdb fed the PCR reads into MiXCR, producing one record per CDR3 protein. The sample holds more than 95,000 distinct CDR3 sequences, approximately 24% seen once. The sample consisted of naive CD8+ T cells from blood, with Jurkat cell RNA spiked in. This sample's subset: FACS-sorted CD8+CD4-CCR7+CD45RA+ naive T cells. The receptor source for this set is a human donor in good health. Some libraries in this study had Jurkat cell RNA spiked in.

The V call is TRBV11-2, the J call TRBJ2-5; 8 bases map to TRBD1. The CDR3 has 16 amino acids. Trimming at V came to 1 base and at J to 13 bases, leaving 17 bases not matched to a gene. Germline V lookup: CDR1 SGHAT, CDR2 FQNNGV. CDR3 loop: CASSLVGTGMSEPPYF. In nucleotides, the CDR3 is TGTGCCAGCAGCTTAGTTGGGACAGGAATGTCGGAGCCCCCGTACTTC.

This clonotype was counted ten times or more. In DNA, the CDR3 is TGTGCCAGCAGGGACCCGTACACAGATACGCAGTATTTT. Its protein is CASRDPYTDTQYF. The chain uses TRBV28 and TRBJ2-3; D is ambiguous. This CDR3 spans 13 amino acids. Germline V gene sequence: CDR1 MDHEN, CDR2 SYDVKM. V was clipped by 6 bases and J by 2 bases, with 9 bases between them.

Remarks on this clonotype: The CDR3 end shows no conserved phenylalanine or tryptophan, and so a read error is likely. The chain links TRBV11-2 to TRBJ2-1, with no clear D. The CDR3 is 16 residues long. V was cut by 1 base and J by 5 bases, with 15 bases left in between. The V gene's germline CDR1 is SGHAT and CDR2 FQNNGV. In nucleotides, the CDR3 is TGTGCCAGCAGCTTAGTGGGCGGCGGAAAAGACAATGAGCAGTTCTAC. Its translation: CASSLVGGGKDNEQFY.

This clonotype has a count of ten or more. This sequence joins TRBV5-6 and TRBJ2-7, with D possibly TRBD2 on 6 matching bases. The CDR3 consists of 14 residues. CDR1 and CDR2 from the germline V gene are SGHDT and YYEEEE. Between the trimmed V and J ends, which lost 2 bases and 5 bases, there was a span of 14 bases. CDR3 nucleotide sequence: TGTGCCAGCAGCTTACTAGCCGTGCCACACGAGCAGTACTTC. As protein: CASSLLAVPHEQYF.

The rearrangement uses TRBV5-1 and TRBJ2-1; 7 bases agree with TRBD1. The CDR3 loop spans 15 amino acids. Germline V CDR1 and CDR2: SGHRS, YFSETQ. V was pared by 4 bases and J by 0 bases, with 4 bases of the junction left unmatched. The CDR3 DNA sequence: TGCGCCAGCAGCGCCGGGACAGTCTCCTACAATGAGCAGTTCTTC. Protein: CASSAGTVSYNEQFF. The complete variable domain, with remaining parts taken from reference TRBV5-1 and TRBJ2-1, reads KAGVTQTPRYLIKTRGQQVTLSCSPISGHRSVSWYQQTPGQGLQFLFEYFSETQRNKGNFPGRFSGRQFSNSRSEMNVSTLELGDSALYLCASSAGTVSYNEQFFGPGTRLTVL.

CDR3 DNA: TGCAACTGCCTTATTGGGCAGGCCCTCAATCAGCCCCAGCATTTT. This gives the protein CNCLIGQALNQPQHF. The rearrangement uses TRBV20-1 and TRBJ1-5; D is unclear. The CDR3 has 15 residues. Germline V gene lookup returns CDR1 DFQATT and CDR2 SNEGSKA (reference sequence).

This clonotype was observed at least ten times. This chain joins TRBV9 and TRBJ2-7; 7 bases line up with TRBD1. Germline CDR1 SGDLS, CDR2 YYNGEE. Trimming took 4 bases from V and 4 from J; bases not matched to a gene: 11. CDR3 length: 15 residues. CDR3 amino acids: CASSPTGTATYEQYF. CDR3 nucleotides: TGTGCCAGCAGCCCGACCGGGACAGCAACTTACGAGCAGTACTTC.